This T cell receptor beta chain stems from a study of T cells expressing NK-cell markers. For the study at large: The study drew TCR beta repertoires from sorted CD3+CD56+NKG2C+, CD3+CD56+NKG2C- and CD3+CD56-NKG2C+ T cells. Seven of eight sequenced donors tested HCMV-seropositive; one tested seronegative.

The length of the CDR3 is 14 residues. CDR1 is DFQATT and CDR2 is SNEGSKA in the germline V gene (reference sequence). In generating TCR beta cDNA, 5'RACE template switching with UMIs was used. TCRdb reprocessed the 5' RACE reads and reports one entry per CDR3 protein, with no DNA. This sample's table reports about 21,000 distinct CDR3 sequences. The source material was blood T cells: a sorted CD56 or NKG2C T cell subset, CD4+ or CD8+ T cells, or bulk PBMC T cells (not recorded which). This chain uses TRBV20-1 with TRBJ2-3; TCRdb outputs TRBD1, but without DNA this stays unchecked. The origin of this receptor is a man between 18 and 69 years old in good health. CDR3 amino acids: CSASGTGFSDTQYF.